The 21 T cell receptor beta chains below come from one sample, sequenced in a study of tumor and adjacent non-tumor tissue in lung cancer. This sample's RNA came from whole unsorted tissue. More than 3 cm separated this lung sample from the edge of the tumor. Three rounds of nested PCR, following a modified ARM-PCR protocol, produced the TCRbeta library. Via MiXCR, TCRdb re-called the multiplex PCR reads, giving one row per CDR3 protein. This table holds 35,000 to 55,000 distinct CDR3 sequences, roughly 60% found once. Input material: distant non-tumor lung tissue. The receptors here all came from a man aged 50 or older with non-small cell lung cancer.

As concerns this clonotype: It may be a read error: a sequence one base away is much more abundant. CDR3 sequence: CASDQDRVAFF. CDR3 DNA sequence: TGCGCCAGCGACCAAGACAGGGTGGCTTTCTTT. This sequence joins TRBV5-1 and TRBJ1-1, with 7 bases identical to TRBD1. CDR3 length: 11 residues. Germline CDR1 reads SGHRS; CDR2 reads YFSETQ. V lost 7 bases, J lost 11 bases, and 8 bases stayed unmatched.

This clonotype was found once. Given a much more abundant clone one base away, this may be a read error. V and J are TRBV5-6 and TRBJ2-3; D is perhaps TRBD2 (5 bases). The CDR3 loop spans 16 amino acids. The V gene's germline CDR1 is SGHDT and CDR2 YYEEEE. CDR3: CACSTYLGEFTDTQYF. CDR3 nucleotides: TGTGCCTGCAGCACTTATTTGGGAGAATTCACAGATACGCAGTATTTT. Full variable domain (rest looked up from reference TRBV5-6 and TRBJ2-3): DAGVTQSPTHLIKTRGQQVTLRCSPKSGHDTVSWYQQALGQGPQFIFQYYEEEERQRGNFPDRFSGHQFPNYSSELNVNALLLGDSALYLCACSTYLGEFTDTQYFGPGTRLTVL.

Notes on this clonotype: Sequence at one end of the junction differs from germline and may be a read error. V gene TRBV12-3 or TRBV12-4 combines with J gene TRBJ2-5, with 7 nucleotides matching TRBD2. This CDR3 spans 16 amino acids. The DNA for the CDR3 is TGTGCCAAGCGGGGCAGGGTGTCTATTGTCGAGGAGACCCATTACTTC. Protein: CAKRGRVSIVEETHYF.

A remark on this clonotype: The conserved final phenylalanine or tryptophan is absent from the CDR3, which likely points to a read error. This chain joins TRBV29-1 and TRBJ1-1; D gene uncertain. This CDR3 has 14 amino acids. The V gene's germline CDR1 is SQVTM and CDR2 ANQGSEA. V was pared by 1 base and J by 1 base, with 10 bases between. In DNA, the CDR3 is TGCAGCGTTGAAGCGGTTCAGCGGAACACTGAAGCTTTCATC. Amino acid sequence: CSVEAVQRNTEAFI.

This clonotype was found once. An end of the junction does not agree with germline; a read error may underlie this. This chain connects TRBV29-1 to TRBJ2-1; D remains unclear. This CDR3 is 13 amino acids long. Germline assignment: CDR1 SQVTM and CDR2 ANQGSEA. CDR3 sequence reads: CSVEKHGNNEQFF. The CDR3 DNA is TGCAGTGTTGAGAAGCATGGGAACAATGAGCAGTTCTTC.

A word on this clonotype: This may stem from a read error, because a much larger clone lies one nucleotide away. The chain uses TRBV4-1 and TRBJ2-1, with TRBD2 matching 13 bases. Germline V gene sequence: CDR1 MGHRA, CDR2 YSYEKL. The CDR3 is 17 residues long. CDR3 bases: TGCGTCAGCAGCCGGATACTAGCGGGGGGGGTCGTGAATGAGCAGTTCTTC. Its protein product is CVSSRILAGGVVNEQFF.

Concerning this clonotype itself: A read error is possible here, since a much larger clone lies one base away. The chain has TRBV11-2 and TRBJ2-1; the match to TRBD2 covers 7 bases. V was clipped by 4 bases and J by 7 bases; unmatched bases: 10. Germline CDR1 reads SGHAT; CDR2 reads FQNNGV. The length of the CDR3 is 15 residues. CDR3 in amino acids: CASSSTSVGWNEQFF. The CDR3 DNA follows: TGTGCCAGCAGCTCTACTAGCGTGGGGTGGAATGAGCAGTTCTTC.

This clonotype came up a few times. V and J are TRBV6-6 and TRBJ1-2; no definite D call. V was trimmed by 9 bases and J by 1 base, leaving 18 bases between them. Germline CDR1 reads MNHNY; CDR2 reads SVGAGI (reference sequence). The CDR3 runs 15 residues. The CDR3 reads CASSQLAEDNYGYTF. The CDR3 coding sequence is TGTGCCAGTAGCCAACTCGCGGAGGATAACTATGGCTACACCTTC.

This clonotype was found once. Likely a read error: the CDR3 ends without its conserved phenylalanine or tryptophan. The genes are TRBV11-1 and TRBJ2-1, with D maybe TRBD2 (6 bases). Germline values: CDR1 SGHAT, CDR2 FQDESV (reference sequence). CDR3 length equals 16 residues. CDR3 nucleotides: TGTGCCAGCAGCTCCCGGGGAGGAGGCTCCTACAATGGGCAGTTCTTA. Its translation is CASSSRGGGSYNGQFL.

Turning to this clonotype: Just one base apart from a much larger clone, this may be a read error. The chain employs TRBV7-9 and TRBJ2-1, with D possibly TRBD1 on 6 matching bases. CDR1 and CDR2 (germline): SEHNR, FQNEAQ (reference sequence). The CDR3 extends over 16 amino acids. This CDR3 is CASSLAGTSVYSEQFF. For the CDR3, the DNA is TGTGCCAGCAGCTTAGCGGGGACATCAGTGTACAGTGAGCAGTTCTTC.

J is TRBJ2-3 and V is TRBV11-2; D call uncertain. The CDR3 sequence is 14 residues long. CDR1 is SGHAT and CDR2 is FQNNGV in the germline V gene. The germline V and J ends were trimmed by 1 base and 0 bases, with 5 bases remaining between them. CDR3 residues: CASSLVGSTDTQYF. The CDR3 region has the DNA TGTGCCAGCAGCTTAGTGGGGAGCACAGATACGCAGTATTTT. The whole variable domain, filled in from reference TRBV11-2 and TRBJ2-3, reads EAGVAQSPRYKIIEKRQSVAFWCNPISGHATLYWYQQILGQGPKLLIQFQNNGVVDDSQLPKDRFSAERLKGVDSTLKIQPAKLEDSAVYLCASSLVGSTDTQYFGPGTRLTVL.

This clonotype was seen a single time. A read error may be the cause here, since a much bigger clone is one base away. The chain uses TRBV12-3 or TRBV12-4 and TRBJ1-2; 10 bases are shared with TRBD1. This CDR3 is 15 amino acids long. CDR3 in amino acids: CTSSSGTGDSWGYTF. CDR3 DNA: TGTACCAGCAGCTCCGGGACAGGGGATTCCTGGGGCTACACCTTC.

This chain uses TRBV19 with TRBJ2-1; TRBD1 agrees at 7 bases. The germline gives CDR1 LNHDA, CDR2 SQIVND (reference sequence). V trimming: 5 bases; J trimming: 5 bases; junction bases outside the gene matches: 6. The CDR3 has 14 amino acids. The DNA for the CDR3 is TGTGCCAGTAGTTCCCTAGACAGGGACAATGAGCAGTTCTTC. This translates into CASSSLDRDNEQFF. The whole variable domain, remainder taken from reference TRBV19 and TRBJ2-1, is DGGITQSPKYLFRKEGQNVTLSCEQNLNHDAMYWYRQDPGQGLRLIYYSQIVNDFQKGDIAEGYSVSREKKESFPLTVTSAQKNPTAFYLCASSSLDRDNEQFFGPGTRLTVL.

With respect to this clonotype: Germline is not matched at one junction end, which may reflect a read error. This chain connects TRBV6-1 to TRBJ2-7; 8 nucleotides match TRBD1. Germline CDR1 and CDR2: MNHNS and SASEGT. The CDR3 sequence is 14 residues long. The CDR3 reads CANSLTGEINEQYF. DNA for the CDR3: TGTGCCAACAGTTTGACAGGGGAGATAAACGAGCAATACTTC.

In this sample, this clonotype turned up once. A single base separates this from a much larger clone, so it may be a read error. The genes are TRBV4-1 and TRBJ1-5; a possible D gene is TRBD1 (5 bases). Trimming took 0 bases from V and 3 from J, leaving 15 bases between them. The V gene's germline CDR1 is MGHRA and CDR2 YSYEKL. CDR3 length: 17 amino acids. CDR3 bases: TGCGCCAGCAGCCAAGATGGGCAGGGCACACCCAATCAGCCCCAGCATTTT. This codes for CASSQDGQGTPNQPQHF.

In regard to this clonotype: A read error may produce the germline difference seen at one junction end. The CDR3 is CASSQEQTGVGNQSQHF. CDR3 DNA: TGCGCCAGCAGCCAGGAGCAGACAGGGGTTGGCAATCAGTCCCAGCATTTT. V gene TRBV4-1 combines with J gene TRBJ1-5, with 8 bases identical to TRBD1. The CDR3 totals 17 residues. CDR1 and CDR2 from the germline V gene are MGHRA and YSYEKL.

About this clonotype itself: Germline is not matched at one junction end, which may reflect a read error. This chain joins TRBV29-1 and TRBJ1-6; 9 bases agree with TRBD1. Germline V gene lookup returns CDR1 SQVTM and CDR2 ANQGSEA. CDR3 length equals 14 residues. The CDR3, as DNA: TGCAGCGTTATACAGGGGGCAAGCGATTCACCTCTCCACTTT. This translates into CSVIQGASDSPLHF.

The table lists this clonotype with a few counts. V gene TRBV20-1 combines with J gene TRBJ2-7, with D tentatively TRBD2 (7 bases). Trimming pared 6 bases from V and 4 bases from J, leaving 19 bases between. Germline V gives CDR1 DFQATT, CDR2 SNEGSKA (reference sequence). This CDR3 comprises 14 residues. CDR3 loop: CSAASRGAWYEQYF. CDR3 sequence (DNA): TGCAGTGCCGCAAGCCGGGGGGCTTGGTACGAGCAGTACTTC.

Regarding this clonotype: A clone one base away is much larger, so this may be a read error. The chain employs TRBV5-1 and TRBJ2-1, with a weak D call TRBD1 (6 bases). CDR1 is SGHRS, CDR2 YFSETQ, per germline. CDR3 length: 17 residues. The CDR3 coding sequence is TGCGCCAGCAGCTTGGGACACCGGGACATTTGGTCTGGTGAGCAGCTCTTC. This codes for CASSLGHRDIWSGEQLF.

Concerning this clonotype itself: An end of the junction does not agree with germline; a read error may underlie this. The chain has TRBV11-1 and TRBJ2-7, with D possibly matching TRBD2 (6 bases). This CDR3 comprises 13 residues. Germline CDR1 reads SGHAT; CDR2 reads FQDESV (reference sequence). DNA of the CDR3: TGTGCCAGCAGCCTATCGGGACTCTTGGAGCCAAACTTC. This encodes CASSLSGLLEPNF.

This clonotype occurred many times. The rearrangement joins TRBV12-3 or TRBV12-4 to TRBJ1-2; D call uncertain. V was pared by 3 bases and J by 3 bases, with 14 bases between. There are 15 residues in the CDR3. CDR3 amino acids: CASSFPEGIDYGYTF. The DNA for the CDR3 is TGTGCCAGCAGTTTTCCGGAGGGCATTGACTATGGCTACACCTTC.